Sequencing of this T cell receptor beta chain was carried out in a study of human T cells and chemical hapten exposure. As for the study in general: The variation in per-sample TCR yields arose mainly from small differences in pooled library volumes.

Library construction involved attaching unique molecular identifiers to individual cDNA molecules, which allowed quantitative, reproducible TCR counting. The authors' processing: Individual samples carried between roughly 23,224 and 700,000 TCRs, with 85,000 to 100,000 as the median. TCRdb reanalysed the RACE reads using MiXCR and keeps one entry per CDR3 protein. The V and J calls and clone size come from TCRdb's table, not from the authors' own analysis. There are over 35,000 distinct CDR3 sequences in the sample; about 3.7% occur only once, and 5.6% lies in the top ten. CDR1 and CDR2 (germline): SGHTA, FQGTGA. CDR3 length: 17 amino acids. The V end was cut by 3 bases, the J end by 6 bases, with 20 bases between. As for this clonotype: Its antigen is currently unknown.

Time point reported: healthy volunteer bleed at 6 weeks. Sequencing started from total RNA isolated from unfractionated whole blood. Study outcomes and limitations: Sensitizing with DPC caused no change in TCRs above 1 in 1000 frequency.

This chain joins TRBV7-3 and TRBJ2-2; either TRBD1 or TRBD2 may fit D (6 bases each). Specimen: whole blood. The clonotype originates from a human donor in good health. Some clones in this sample may be carry-over from other donors' samples. The CDR3 sequence: CASSFPEGGLISGELFF. DNA of the CDR3: TGTGCCAGCAGCTTTCCAGAAGGGGGGCTTATATCCGGGGAGCTGTTTTTT.